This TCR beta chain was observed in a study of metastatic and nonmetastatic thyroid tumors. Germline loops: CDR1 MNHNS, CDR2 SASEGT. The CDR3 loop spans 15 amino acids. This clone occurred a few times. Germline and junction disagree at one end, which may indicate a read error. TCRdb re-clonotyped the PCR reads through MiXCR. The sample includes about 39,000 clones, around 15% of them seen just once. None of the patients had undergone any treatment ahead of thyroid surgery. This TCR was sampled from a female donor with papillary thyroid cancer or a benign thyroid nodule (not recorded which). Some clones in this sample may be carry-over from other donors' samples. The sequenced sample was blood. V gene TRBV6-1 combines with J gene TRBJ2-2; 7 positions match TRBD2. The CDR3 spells CASRPGLSATVELFF. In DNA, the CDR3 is TGTGCCAGCAGGCCGGGACTATCGGCAACCGTGGAGCTGTTTTTT.